The 26 T cell receptor beta chains reported below all come from one sample, sequenced in a study of cytomegalovirus exposure and HLA in healthy donors. The repertoire was sequenced with immunoSEQ multiplex PCR; TCRdb's copy has only in-frame clones and lacks some. The table shows approximately 270,000 clones, with about 86% occurring only once. Sequencing input: PBMCs. The origin of the receptors is a woman between 18 and 29 years old in good health and CMV-seronegative.

In its sample, this clone was seen once. V gene TRBV9 combines with J gene TRBJ2-2; 10 bases are shared with TRBD1. The germline CDR1 and CDR2 sequences are SGDLS and YYNGEE. With V trimmed by 3 bases and J by 7 bases, 9 bases remained unmatched. The CDR3 extends over 16 amino acids. The chain's CDR3 is CASSALTGGAGGELFF. The CDR3 DNA sequence: TGTGCCAGCAGCGCGCTGACAGGGGGCGCGGGCGGGGAGCTGTTTTTT.

The V call is TRBV5-1, the J call TRBJ1-1, with D perhaps TRBD1 (5 bases). V was cut by 0 bases and J by 7 bases, with 13 bases left in between. The CDR3 totals 14 residues. Germline V gene sequence: CDR1 SGHRS, CDR2 YFSETQ. The CDR3: CASSLALWRGEAFF. CDR3 coding DNA: TGCGCCAGCAGCTTGGCCCTCTGGAGGGGTGAAGCTTTCTTT.

The genes are TRBV7-6 and TRBJ2-2, with a possible D match to TRBD2 (5 bases). The germline V and J ends were trimmed by 1 base and 2 bases, with 17 bases remaining between them. The CDR3 is made up of 18 amino acids. Germline V gives CDR1 SGHVS, CDR2 FNYEAQ. The CDR3: CASSLGSSGELNTGELFF. Written as DNA, the CDR3 is TGTGCCAGCAGCTTAGGTTCCAGCGGTGAATTAAACACCGGGGAGCTGTTTTTT.

The chain combines TRBV5-1 with TRBJ2-1; D gene unclear. The CDR3 has 16 residues. Germline-derived CDR1 and CDR2 are SGHRS and YFSETQ. Trimming left V 0 bases short and J 0 bases short, with 10 bases between. CDR3 residues: CASSLDQRYSYNEQFF. In DNA form, the CDR3 reads TGCGCCAGCAGCTTGGATCAGAGGTACTCCTACAATGAGCAGTTCTTC.

This clone is a singleton in its sample. V usage is TRBV5-1 and J usage is TRBJ2-7; D uncertain. Trimming removed 4 bases at V and 5 bases at J, with 16 bases between. Looked up from germline, CDR1 is SGHRS and CDR2 is YFSETQ. This CDR3 contains 14 residues. The CDR3 coding sequence is TGCGCCAGCAGCCCTGACCGAGGCGGCGACGAGCAGTACTTC. Translating it yields CASSPDRGGDEQYF.

This clone appeared a single time. This rearrangement joins TRBV5-1 to TRBJ2-5; TRBD1 aligns across 10 bases. With 4 bases clipped from V and 1 base from J, the junction kept 10 bases outside the gene matches. The germline V gene has CDR1 SGHRS and CDR2 YFSETQ. This CDR3 has 17 residues. The CDR3 spells CASSATPGQGIQETQYF. DNA of the CDR3: TGCGCCAGCAGCGCTACACCGGGACAGGGGATCCAAGAGACCCAGTACTTC.

The rearrangement joins TRBV5-6 to TRBJ2-1; 8 positions match TRBD2. Losses at the gene ends were 1 base for V and 4 bases for J; bases not matched to a gene: 7. Per germline, CDR1 SGHDT and CDR2 YYEEEE. The CDR3 runs 16 residues. The CDR3 loop reads CASSLRVAGLYNEQFF. DNA for the CDR3: TGTGCCAGCAGCTTGAGGGTAGCGGGACTGTACAATGAGCAGTTCTTC.

V is TRBV25-1 and J is TRBJ1-2, with D possibly being TRBD1 (6 bases). V shed 3 bases and J shed 3 bases, with 8 bases lying between them. The V gene's germline CDR1 is MGHDK and CDR2 SYGVNS. This CDR3 is built from 13 residues. The CDR3 region has the DNA TGTGCCAGCAGTGAGACAGGCGACTATGGCTACACCTTC. Amino acids: CASSETGDYGYTF.

The chain uses TRBV29-1 and TRBJ1-1; D not resolved. Trimming took off 4 bases at V and 1 base at J, with 10 bases between the two ends. This CDR3 has 13 residues. Germline values: CDR1 SQVTM, CDR2 ANQGSEA. The CDR3 loop reads CSVGGSANTEAFF. The CDR3 DNA sequence: TGCAGCGTTGGCGGGTCGGCGAACACTGAAGCTTTCTTT.

The chain recombines TRBV2 with TRBJ1-3; 7 bases map to TRBD1. Germline V gene sequence: CDR1 SNHLY, CDR2 FYNNEI. The CDR3 is made up of 15 amino acids. Trimming at V came to 6 bases and at J to 6 bases, leaving 11 bases not matched to a gene. The CDR3 DNA reads TGTGCCAGCAGCGGAACAGGGGAATTTGAAAACACCATATATTTT. Translated, it gives CASSGTGEFENTIYF.

This clone occurred many times. V usage is TRBV6-1 and J usage is TRBJ2-3; TRBD2 is a possible D gene (7 bases). This CDR3 has 18 amino acids. V was shortened by 1 base and J by 1 base, with 18 bases between the two germline ends. Germline assignment: CDR1 MNHNS and CDR2 SASEGT. The CDR3 spells CASSEVPGGGPGTDTQYF. Written as DNA, the CDR3 is TGTGCCAGCAGTGAAGTTCCCGGCGGGGGCCCAGGCACAGATACGCAGTATTTT.

J is TRBJ2-2 and V is TRBV4-1, with 7 positions matching TRBD2. The CDR3 spans 15 residues. Germline V lookup: CDR1 MGHRA, CDR2 YSYEKL. V gave up 4 bases and J gave up 3 bases; unmatched junction bases: 5. The CDR3 here is CASSRTGGDTGELFF. CDR3 DNA sequence: TGCGCCAGCAGCCGTACGGGGGGTGACACCGGGGAGCTGTTTTTT.

The DNA of the CDR3 is TGTGCCAGCAGCCCCGTGGGGGGTTCTAATGAAAAACTGTTTTTT. Its translation is CASSPVGGSNEKLFF. The rearrangement uses TRBV11-3 and TRBJ1-4; tentative D call: TRBD1 (5 bases). The CDR3 has 15 residues. The V end lost 5 bases, the J end lost 3 bases, and 13 bases lay between the germline ends. Looked up from germline, CDR1 is SGHNT and CDR2 is YENEEA.

In its sample, this clone was seen once. The chain carries TRBV6-5 and TRBJ2-3; a weak D match, TRBD1 (6 bases). Germline V gene data show CDR1 as MNHEY and CDR2 as SVGAGI. V was cut by 2 bases and J by 6 bases, with 6 bases left in between. CDR3 size: 12 residues. The CDR3 spells CASSYQGDTQYF. The CDR3, as DNA: TGTGCCAGCAGTTACCAGGGGGATACGCAGTATTTT.

The chain links TRBV4-3 to TRBJ1-2; D is possibly TRBD1 (6 bases). Trimming shortened V by 4 bases and J by 3 bases, and 15 bases separated the two germline ends. Germline lookup yields CDR1 LGHNA and CDR2 YSLEER. This CDR3 is built from 15 residues. The CDR3 loop is CASSRMTGQHYGYTF. In DNA form, the CDR3 reads TGCGCCAGCAGCCGTATGACAGGTCAACACTATGGCTACACCTTC.

This sequence joins TRBV5-6 and TRBJ2-7; 10 bases are shared with TRBD1. Germline CDR1 reads SGHDT; CDR2 reads YYEEEE. The CDR3 loop spans 14 amino acids. The V and J ends lost 5 bases and 3 bases, in that order; junction bases with no gene match: 5. CDR3 region: CASSYGDRGYEQYF. The CDR3 bases are TGTGCCAGCAGTTATGGGGACAGGGGCTACGAGCAGTACTTC.

The chain employs TRBV25-1 and TRBJ2-1, with 8 nucleotides matching TRBD2. The CDR3 totals 16 residues. Germline assignment: CDR1 MGHDK and CDR2 SYGVNS. V shed 1 base and J 0 bases; nucleotides not matched to a gene: 2. CDR3 bases: TGTGCCAGCAGTGAATTAAGCGGGAGCTCCTACAATGAGCAGTTCTTC. Amino acid sequence: CASSELSGSSYNEQFF. The full variable domain, in which reference TRBV25-1 and TRBJ2-1 provide the parts outside the CDR3, is EADIYQTPRYLVIGTGKKITLECSQTMGHDKMYWYQQDPGMELHLIHYSYGVNSTEKGDLSSESTVSRIRTEHFPLTLESARPSHTSQYLCASSELSGSSYNEQFFGPGTRLTVL.

This chain uses TRBV27 with TRBJ1-5, with 9 bases aligning to TRBD1. CDR1 is MNHEY, CDR2 SMNVEV, per germline (reference sequence). With V trimmed by 0 bases and J by 2 bases, 8 bases remained unmatched. CDR3 length equals 18 residues. This chain's CDR3 is CASSLSPGQGGGNQPQHF. DNA of the CDR3: TGTGCCAGCAGTTTATCACCGGGACAGGGCGGAGGCAATCAGCCCCAGCATTTT.

The rearrangement joins TRBV7-3 to TRBJ2-2; D possibly corresponds to TRBD2 (5 bases). The CDR3 loop spans 15 amino acids. The V end was cut by 2 bases, the J end by 4 bases, with 11 bases between. The germline CDR1 and CDR2 sequences are SGHTA and FQGTGA. Written as DNA, the CDR3 is TGTGCCAGCAGCTTACGCCTCAGCGGCACCGGGGAGCTGTTTTTT. Protein product: CASSLRLSGTGELFF.

This clone was counted once. The rearrangement links TRBV28 to TRBJ2-2; 7 bases are shared with TRBD1. The germline gives CDR1 MDHEN, CDR2 SYDVKM. The CDR3 spans 15 residues. With V trimmed by 5 bases and J by 3 bases, 6 bases remained unmatched. The CDR3 DNA follows: TGTGCCAGCAGTGTTTACAGGGGCGACACCGGGGAGCTGTTTTTT. As protein: CASSVYRGDTGELFF.

The chain combines TRBV28 with TRBJ1-5; TRBD1 matches at 8 bases. V dropped 4 bases and J dropped 4; count of bases not matched to a gene: 9. The CDR3 contains 16 residues. Germline-derived CDR1 and CDR2 are MDHEN and SYDVKM. CDR3 region: CASSYSGGLGNQPQHF. The DNA for the CDR3 is TGTGCCAGCAGTTATTCAGGGGGCCTGGGGAATCAGCCCCAGCATTTT. Full variable domain (outside the CDR3, taken from reference TRBV28 and TRBJ1-5): DVKVTQSSRYLVKRTGEKVFLECVQDMDHENMFWYRQDPGLGLRLIYFSYDVKMKEKGDIPEGYSVSREKKERFSLILESASTNQTSMYLCASSYSGGLGNQPQHFGDGTRLSIL.

The chain carries TRBV7-3 and TRBJ1-5; 9 bases line up with TRBD1. The V gene's germline CDR1 is SGHTA and CDR2 FQGTGA. CDR3 size: 15 residues. Unmatched junction bases numbered 8, after V lost 4 bases and J lost 7 bases. The CDR3 loop reads CASSSEQGARQPQHF. The CDR3 region has the DNA TGTGCCAGCAGCTCGGAACAGGGGGCACGGCAGCCCCAGCATTTT.

Only a few counts were recorded for this clone. The chain joins TRBV30 to TRBJ1-2; D might be TRBD1 (6 bases). Trimming stripped 3 bases from V and 8 bases from J, with 13 bases between. Germline CDR1 reads GTSNPN; CDR2 reads SVGIG (reference sequence). The CDR3 spans 12 residues. The CDR3 protein is CAWRGAEAGYTF. The CDR3 DNA follows: TGTGCCTGGAGGGGGGCAGAGGCCGGCTACACCTTC.

J is TRBJ2-1 and V is TRBV7-3; D is possibly TRBD2 (5 bases). The V end was cut by 2 bases, the J end by 9 bases, with 14 bases between. Germline-derived CDR1 and CDR2 are SGHTA and FQGTGA. CDR3 size: 14 residues. CDR3 region: CASSLDRGRSEQFF. Here the CDR3 DNA reads TGTGCCAGCAGCTTAGATCGGGGAAGGAGTGAGCAGTTCTTC.

This clone has only a few counts. The genes are TRBV5-1 and TRBJ1-1; 8 nucleotides match TRBD1. The CDR3 length is 16 residues. J lost 2 bases, V lost 5 bases, and 11 bases had no gene match. The V gene's germline CDR1 is SGHRS and CDR2 YFSETQ. The CDR3 coding sequence is TGCGCCAGCAGTCCACGGACAGGGAGTGGAAACACTGAAGCTTTCTTT. Its protein product is CASSPRTGSGNTEAFF.

The chain couples TRBV30 to TRBJ1-1; perhaps TRBD1 as D (6 bases). The germline V and J ends were trimmed by 3 bases and 4 bases, with 15 bases remaining between them. The germline V gene has CDR1 GTSNPN and CDR2 SVGIG (reference sequence). This CDR3 has 14 amino acids. The CDR3 here is CAWRVQGGGTEAFF. CDR3 in DNA: TGTGCCTGGAGAGTACAGGGAGGGGGCACTGAAGCTTTCTTT.